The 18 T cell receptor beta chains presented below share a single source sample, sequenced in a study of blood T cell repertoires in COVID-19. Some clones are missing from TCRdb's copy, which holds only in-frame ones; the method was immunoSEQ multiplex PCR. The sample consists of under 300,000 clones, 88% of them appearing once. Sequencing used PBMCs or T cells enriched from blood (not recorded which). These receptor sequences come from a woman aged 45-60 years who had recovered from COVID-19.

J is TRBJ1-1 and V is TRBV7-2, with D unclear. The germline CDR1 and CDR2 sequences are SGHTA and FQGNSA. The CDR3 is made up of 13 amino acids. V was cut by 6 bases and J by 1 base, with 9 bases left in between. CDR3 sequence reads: CASRQTTNTEAFF. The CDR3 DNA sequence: TGTGCCAGCAGACAAACAACGAACACTGAAGCTTTCTTT.

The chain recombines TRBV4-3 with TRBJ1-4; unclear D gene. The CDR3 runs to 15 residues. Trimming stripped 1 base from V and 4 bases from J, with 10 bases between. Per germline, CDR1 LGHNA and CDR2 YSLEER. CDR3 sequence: CASSQGNTINEKLFF. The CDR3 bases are TGCGCCAGCAGCCAAGGAAACACTATTAATGAAAAACTGTTTTTT.

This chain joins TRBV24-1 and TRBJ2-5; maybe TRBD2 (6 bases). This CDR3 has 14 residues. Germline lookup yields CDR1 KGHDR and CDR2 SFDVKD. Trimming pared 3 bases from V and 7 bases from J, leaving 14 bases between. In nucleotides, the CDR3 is TGTGCCACCAGTGATCCGGGACTGGGAGGGACCCAGTACTTC. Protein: CATSDPGLGGTQYF.

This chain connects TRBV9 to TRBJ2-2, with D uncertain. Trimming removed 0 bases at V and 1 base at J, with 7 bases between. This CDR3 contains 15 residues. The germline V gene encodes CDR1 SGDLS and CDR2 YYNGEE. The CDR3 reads CASSVVPGNTGELFF. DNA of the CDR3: TGTGCCAGCAGCGTAGTACCAGGGAACACCGGGGAGCTGTTTTTT.

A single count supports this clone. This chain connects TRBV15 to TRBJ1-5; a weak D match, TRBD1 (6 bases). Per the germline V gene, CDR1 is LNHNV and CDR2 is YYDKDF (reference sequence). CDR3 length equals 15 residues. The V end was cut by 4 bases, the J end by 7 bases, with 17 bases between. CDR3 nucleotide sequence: TGTGCCACCAGCATTGGGAGGGGGGCGAGGCAGCCCCAGCATTTT. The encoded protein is CATSIGRGARQPQHF.

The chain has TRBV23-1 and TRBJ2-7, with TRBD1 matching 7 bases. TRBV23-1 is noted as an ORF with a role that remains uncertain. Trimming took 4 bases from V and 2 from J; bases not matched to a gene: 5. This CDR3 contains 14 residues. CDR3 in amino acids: CASSPRQGAYEQYF. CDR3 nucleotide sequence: TGCGCCAGCAGTCCCCGCCAGGGGGCCTACGAGCAGTACTTC.

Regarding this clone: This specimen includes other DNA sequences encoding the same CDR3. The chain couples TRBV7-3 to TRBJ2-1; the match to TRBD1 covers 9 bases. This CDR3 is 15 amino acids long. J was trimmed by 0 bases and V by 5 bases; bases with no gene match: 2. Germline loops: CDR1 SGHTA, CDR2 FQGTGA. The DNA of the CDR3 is TGTGCCAGCAGCCCGGGACAGGGCTCCTACAATGAGCAGTTCTTC. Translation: CASSPGQGSYNEQFF.

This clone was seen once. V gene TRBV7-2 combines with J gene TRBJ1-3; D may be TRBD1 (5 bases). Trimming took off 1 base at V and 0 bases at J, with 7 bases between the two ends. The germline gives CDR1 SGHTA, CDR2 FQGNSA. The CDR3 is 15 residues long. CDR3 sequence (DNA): TGTGCCAGCAGCTTAGAGGGGTTCTCTGGAAACACCATATATTTT. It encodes CASSLEGFSGNTIYF.

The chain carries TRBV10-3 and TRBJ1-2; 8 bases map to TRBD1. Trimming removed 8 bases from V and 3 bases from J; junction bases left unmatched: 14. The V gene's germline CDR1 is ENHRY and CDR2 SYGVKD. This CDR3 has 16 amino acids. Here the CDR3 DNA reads TGTGCCATCGGAACGAATCTGGACAGGGTGTACTATGGCTACACCTTC. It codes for CAIGTNLDRVYYGYTF.

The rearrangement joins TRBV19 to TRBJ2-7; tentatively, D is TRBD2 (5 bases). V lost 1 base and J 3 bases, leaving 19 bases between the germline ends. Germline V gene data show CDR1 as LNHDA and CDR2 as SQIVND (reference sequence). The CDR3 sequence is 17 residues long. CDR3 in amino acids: CASSIGAVVGGHYEQYF. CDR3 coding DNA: TGTGCCAGTAGTATAGGGGCGGTGGTCGGCGGGCACTACGAGCAGTACTTC.

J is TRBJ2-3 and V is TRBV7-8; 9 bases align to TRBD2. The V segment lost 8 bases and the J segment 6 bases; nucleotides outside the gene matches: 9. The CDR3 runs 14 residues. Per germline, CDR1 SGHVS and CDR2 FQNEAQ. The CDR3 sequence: CASSIAGVSDTQYF. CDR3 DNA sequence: TGTGCCAGCTCAATAGCGGGAGTCTCGGATACGCAGTATTTT.

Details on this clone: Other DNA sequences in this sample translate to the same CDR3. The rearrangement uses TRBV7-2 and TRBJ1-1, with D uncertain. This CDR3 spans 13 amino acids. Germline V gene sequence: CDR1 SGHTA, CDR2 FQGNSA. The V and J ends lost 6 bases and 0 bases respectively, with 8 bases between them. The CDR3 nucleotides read TGTGCCAGCAGTTCACAGTTGAACACTGAAGCTTTCTTT. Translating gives CASSSQLNTEAFF.

This chain's CDR3 is CASSPTPGQGRSSNQPQHF. CDR3 sequence (DNA): TGTGCCAGCTCACCTACTCCGGGACAGGGACGATCTAGCAATCAGCCCCAGCATTTT. V is TRBV18 and J is TRBJ1-5; 9 positions agree with TRBD1. Per the germline V gene, CDR1 is KGHSH and CDR2 is LQKENI. J gave up 0 bases and V 3 bases, and 12 bases lay outside the gene matches. CDR3 length: 19 residues.

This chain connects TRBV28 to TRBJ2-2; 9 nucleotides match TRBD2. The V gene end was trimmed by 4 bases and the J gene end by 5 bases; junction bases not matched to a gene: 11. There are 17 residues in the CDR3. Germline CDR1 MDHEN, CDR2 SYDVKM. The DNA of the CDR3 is TGTGCCAGCAGTTCCCCCGTTGGGCGGGAGGGGACCGGGGAGCTGTTTTTT. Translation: CASSSPVGREGTGELFF.

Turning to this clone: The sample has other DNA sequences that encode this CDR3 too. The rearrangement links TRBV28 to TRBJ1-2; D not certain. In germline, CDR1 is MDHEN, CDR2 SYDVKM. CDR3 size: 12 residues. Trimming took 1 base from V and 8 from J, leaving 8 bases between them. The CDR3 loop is CASSLFGLGYTF. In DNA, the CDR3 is TGTGCCAGCAGTTTATTCGGGTTGGGCTACACCTTC.

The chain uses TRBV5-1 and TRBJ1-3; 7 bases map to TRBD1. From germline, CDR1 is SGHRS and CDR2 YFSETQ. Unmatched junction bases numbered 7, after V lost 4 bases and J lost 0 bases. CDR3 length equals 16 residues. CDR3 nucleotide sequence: TGCGCCAGCAGCAGGGGGGACAGAACCTCTGGAAACACCATATATTTT. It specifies CASSRGDRTSGNTIYF.

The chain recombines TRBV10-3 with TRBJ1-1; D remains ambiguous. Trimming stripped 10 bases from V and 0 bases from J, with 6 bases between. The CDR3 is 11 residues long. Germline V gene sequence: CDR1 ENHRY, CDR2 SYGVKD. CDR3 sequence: CATRVNTEAFF. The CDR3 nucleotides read TGTGCCACTCGTGTGAACACTGAAGCTTTCTTT.

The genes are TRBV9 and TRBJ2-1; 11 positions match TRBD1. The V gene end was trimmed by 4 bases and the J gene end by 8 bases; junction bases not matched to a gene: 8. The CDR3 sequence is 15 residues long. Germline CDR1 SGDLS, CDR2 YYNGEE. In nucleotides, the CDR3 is TGTGCCAGCAGCCAAGGACAGGGGGCTTTGGATGAGCAGTTCTTC. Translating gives CASSQGQGALDEQFF.